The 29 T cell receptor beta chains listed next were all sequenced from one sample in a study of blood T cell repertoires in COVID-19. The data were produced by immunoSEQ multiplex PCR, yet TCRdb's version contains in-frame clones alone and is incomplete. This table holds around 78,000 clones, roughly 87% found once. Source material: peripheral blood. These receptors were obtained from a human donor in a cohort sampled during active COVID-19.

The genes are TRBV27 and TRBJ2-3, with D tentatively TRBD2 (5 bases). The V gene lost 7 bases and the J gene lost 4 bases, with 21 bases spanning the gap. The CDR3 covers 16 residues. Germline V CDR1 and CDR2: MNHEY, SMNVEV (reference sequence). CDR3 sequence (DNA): TGTGCCAGCACCCGACTACAGTCTAACCAGGCAGATACGCAGTATTTT. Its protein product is CASTRLQSNQADTQYF.

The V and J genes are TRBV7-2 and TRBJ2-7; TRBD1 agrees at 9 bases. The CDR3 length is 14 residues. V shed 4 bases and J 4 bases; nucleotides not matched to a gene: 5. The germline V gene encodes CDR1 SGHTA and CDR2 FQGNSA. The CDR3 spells CASSSDRGDYEQYF. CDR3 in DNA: TGTGCCAGCAGCTCAGACAGGGGGGATTACGAGCAGTACTTC.

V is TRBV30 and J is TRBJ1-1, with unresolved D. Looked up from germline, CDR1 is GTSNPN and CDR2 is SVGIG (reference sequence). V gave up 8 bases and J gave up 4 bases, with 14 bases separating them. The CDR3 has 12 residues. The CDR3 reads CARSGGGTEAFF. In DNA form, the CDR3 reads TGTGCCCGATCTGGAGGTGGCACTGAAGCTTTCTTT.

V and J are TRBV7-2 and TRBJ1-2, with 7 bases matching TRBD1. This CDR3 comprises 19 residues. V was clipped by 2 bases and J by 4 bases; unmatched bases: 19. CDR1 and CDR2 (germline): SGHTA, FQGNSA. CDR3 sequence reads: CASSLIPRDRLPLIYGYTF. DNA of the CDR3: TGTGCCAGCAGCTTAATCCCCCGGGACAGACTTCCCCTTATCTATGGCTACACCTTC.

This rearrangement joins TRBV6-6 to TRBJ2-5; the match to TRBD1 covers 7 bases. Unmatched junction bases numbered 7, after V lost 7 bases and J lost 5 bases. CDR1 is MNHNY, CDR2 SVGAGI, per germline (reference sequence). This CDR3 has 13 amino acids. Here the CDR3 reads CASTTGETETQYF. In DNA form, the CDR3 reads TGTGCCAGCACAACAGGGGAGACGGAGACCCAGTACTTC.

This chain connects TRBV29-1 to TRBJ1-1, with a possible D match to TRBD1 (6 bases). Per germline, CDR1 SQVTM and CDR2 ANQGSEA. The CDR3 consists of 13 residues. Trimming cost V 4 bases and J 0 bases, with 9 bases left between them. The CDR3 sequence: CSVGGGMNTEAFF. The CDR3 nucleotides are TGCAGCGTTGGGGGGGGCATGAACACTGAAGCTTTCTTT.

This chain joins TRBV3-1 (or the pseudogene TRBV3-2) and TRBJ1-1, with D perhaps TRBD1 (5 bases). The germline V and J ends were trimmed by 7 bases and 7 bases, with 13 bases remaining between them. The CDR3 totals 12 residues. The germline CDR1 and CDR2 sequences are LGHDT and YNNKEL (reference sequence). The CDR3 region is CASNQGVSEAFF. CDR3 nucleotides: TGTGCCAGCAATCAGGGTGTTAGTGAAGCTTTCTTT.

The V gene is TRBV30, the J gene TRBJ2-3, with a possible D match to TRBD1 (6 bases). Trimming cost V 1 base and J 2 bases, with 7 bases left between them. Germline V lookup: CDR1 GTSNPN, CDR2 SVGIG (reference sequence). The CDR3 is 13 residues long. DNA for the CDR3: TGTGCCTGGAGTGCAGGGGACACAGATACGCAGTATTTT. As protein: CAWSAGDTDTQYF.

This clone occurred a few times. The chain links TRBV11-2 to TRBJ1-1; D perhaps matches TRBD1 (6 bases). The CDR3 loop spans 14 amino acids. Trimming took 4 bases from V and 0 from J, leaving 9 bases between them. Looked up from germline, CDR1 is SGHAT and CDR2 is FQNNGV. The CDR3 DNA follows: TGTGCCAGCAGCTCAAGGGGGATGAACACTGAAGCTTTCTTT. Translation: CASSSRGMNTEAFF.

CDR3 protein: CASSLSISYEQYF. CDR3 coding DNA: TGTGCCAGCAGCTTATCTATCTCCTACGAGCAGTACTTC. The chain is built from TRBV7-3 and TRBJ2-7; no firm D call. Trimming removed 2 bases at V and 0 bases at J, with 5 bases between. This CDR3 spans 13 amino acids. Per the germline V gene, CDR1 is SGHTA and CDR2 is FQGTGA.

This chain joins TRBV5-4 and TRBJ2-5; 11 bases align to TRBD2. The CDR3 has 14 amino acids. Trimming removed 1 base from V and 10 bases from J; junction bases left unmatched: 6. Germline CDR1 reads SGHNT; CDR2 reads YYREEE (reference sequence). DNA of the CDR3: TGTGCCAGCAGCTTGTTTGGGACTAGCGGTAACCAGTACTTC. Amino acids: CASSLFGTSGNQYF.

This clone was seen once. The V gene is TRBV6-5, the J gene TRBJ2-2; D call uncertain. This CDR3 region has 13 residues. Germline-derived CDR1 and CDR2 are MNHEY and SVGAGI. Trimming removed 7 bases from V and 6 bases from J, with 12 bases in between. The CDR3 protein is CASTFVRAGELFF. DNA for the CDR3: TGTGCCAGCACCTTCGTTCGGGCCGGGGAGCTGTTTTTT.

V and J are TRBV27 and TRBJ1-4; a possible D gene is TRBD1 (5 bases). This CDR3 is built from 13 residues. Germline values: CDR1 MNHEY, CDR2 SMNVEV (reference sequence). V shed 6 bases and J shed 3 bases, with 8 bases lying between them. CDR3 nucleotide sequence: TGTGCCAGCAGCAGACAGTCTAATGAAAAACTGTTTTTT. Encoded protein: CASSRQSNEKLFF.

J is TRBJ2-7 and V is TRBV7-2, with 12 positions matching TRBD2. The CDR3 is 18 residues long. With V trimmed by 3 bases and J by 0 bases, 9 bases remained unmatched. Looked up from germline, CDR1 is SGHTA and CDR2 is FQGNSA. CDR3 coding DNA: TGTGCCAGCAGCTTGACTAGCGGGGGAGCCGCCCGCTCCTACGAGCAGTACTTC. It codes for CASSLTSGGAARSYEQYF.

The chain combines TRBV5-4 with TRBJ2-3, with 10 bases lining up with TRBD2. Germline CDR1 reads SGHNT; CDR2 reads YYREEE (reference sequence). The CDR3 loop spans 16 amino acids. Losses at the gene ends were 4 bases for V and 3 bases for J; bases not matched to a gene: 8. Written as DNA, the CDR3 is TGTGCCAGCAGCCCAAAACTAGCGGGGAAAACAGATACGCAGTATTTT. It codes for CASSPKLAGKTDTQYF.

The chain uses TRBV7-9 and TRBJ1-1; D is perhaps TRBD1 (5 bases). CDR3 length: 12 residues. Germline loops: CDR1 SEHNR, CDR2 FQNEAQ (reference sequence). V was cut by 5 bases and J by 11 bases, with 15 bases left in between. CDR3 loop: CASSDQGGKAFF. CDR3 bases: TGTGCCAGCAGCGACCAGGGAGGTAAGGCTTTCTTT.

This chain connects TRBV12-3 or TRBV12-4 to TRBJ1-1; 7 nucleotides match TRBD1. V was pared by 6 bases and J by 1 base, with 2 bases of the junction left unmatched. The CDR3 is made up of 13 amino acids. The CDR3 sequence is CASRRTGNTEAFF. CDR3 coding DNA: TGTGCCAGCAGACGGACAGGGAACACTGAAGCTTTCTTT.

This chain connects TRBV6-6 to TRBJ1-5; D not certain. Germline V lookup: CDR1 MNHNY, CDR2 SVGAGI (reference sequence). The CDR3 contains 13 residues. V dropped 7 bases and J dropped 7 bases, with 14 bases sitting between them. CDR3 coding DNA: TGTGCCAGCAAGCTTGACGGCGGCCAGCCCCAGCATTTT. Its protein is CASKLDGGQPQHF.

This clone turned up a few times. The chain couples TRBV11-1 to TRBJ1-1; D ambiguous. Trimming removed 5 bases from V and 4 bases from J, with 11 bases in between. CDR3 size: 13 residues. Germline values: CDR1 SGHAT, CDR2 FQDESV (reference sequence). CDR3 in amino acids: CASSNPGSTEAFF. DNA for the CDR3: TGTGCCAGCAGCAATCCGGGGAGCACTGAAGCTTTCTTT.

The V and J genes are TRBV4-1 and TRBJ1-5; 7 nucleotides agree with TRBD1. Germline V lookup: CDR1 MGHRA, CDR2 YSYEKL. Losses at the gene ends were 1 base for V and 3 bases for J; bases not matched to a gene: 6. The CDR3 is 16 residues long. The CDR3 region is CASSQVRGQSNQPQHF. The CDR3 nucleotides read TGCGCCAGCAGCCAAGTTCGGGGACAGTCCAATCAGCCCCAGCATTTT.

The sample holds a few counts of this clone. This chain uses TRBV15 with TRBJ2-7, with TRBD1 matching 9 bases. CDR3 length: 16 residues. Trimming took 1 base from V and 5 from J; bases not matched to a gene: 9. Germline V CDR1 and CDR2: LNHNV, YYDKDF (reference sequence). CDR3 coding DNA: TGTGCCACCAGCAGAGCATTTCGACAGGGGGTCCACGAGCAGTACTTC. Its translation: CATSRAFRQGVHEQYF.

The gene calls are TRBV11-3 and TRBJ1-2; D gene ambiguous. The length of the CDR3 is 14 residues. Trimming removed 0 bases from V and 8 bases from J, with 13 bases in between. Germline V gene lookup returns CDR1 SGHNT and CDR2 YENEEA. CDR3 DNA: TGTGCCAGCAGCTTAGATCCCCAGGCGGGGGGCTACACCTTC. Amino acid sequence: CASSLDPQAGGYTF. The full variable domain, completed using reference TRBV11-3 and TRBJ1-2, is EAGVVQSPRYKIIEKKQPVAFWCNPISGHNTLYWYLQNLGQGPELLIRYENEEAVDDSQLPKDRFSAERLKGVDSTLKIQPAELGDSAVYLCASSLDPQAGGYTFGSGTRLTVV.

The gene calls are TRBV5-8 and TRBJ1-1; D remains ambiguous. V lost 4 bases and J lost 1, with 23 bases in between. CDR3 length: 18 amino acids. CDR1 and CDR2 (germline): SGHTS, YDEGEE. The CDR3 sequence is CASSPLGLAFASNTEAFF. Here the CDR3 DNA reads TGTGCCAGCAGCCCCTTGGGCCTCGCCTTCGCTTCGAACACTGAAGCTTTCTTT.

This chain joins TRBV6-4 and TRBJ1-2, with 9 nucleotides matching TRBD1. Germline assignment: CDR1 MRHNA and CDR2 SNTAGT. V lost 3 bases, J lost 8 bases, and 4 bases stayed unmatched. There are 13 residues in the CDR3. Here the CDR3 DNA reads TGTGCCAGCAGTGAGGGACAGGGTGTGGGCTACACCTTC. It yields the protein CASSEGQGVGYTF.

CDR3 in amino acids: CASSFVGQGFSGANVLTF. The CDR3 region has the DNA TGTGCCAGCAGTTTCGTTGGACAGGGCTTCTCTGGGGCCAACGTCCTGACTTTC. This rearrangement joins TRBV27 to TRBJ2-6; 8 nucleotides align to TRBD1. The CDR3 totals 18 residues. Per the germline V gene, CDR1 is MNHEY and CDR2 is SMNVEV (reference sequence). V trimming: 3 bases; J trimming: 0 bases; junction bases outside the gene matches: 7.

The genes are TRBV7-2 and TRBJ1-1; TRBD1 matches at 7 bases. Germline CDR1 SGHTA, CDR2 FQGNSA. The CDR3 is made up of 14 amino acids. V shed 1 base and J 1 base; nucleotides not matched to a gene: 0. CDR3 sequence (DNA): TGTGCCAGCAGCTTAGACAGGGGGAACACTGAAGCTTTCTTT. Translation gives CASSLDRGNTEAFF.

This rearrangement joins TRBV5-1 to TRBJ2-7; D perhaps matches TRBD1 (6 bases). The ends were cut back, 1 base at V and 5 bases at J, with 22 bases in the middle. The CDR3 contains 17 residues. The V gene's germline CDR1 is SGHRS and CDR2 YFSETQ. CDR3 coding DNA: TGCGCCAGCAGCTTGTCAGGAAGAAACAGGGCTAACAACGAGCAGTACTTC. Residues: CASSLSGRNRANNEQYF.

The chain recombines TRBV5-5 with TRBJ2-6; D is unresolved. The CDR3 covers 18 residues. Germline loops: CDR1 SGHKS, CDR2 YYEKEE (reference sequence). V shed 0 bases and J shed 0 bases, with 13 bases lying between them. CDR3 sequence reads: CASSLVAEIISGANVLTF. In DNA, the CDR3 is TGTGCCAGCAGCTTGGTGGCGGAGATTATCTCTGGGGCCAACGTCCTGACTTTC.

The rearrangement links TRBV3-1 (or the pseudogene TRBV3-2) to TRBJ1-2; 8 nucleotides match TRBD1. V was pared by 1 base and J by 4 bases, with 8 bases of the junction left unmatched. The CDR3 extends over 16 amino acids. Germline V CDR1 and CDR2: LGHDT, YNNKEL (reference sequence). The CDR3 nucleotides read TGTGCCAGCAGCCAAGTCCGAGGGACAGGTGTCTATGGCTACACCTTC. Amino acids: CASSQVRGTGVYGYTF.